This is a list of T cell receptor beta chains from one sample in a study of blood T cell repertoires in COVID-19. Some clones are missing from TCRdb's copy, which holds only in-frame ones; the method was immunoSEQ multiplex PCR. The table has more than 65,000 clones, about 86% seen once. Material: peripheral blood. The receptors originated from a man aged 45-65 years with active COVID-19. The CDR3 runs from the conserved cysteine through the conserved F or W. The order of the fields is J gene, D gene, clone size, V gene, CDR3 DNA, CDR3 protein. The D gene is left open where the match is weak. Clone size appears in some rows only: once, few, many, or a class for an expanded clone.

j_gene: TRBJ2-2
d_gene: TRBD2
abundance: -
v_gene: TRBV28
CDR3nt: TGTGCCAGCAGTTTAGCGGGAGGGCCCACCGGGGAGCTGTTTTTT
CDR3aa: CASSLAGGPTGELFF

j_gene: TRBJ2-7
d_gene: TRBD1
abundance: -
v_gene: TRBV28
CDR3nt: TGTGCCAGCAAAAGTCGACAGGGGGGTAGCTACGAGCAGTACTTC
CDR3aa: CASKSRQGGSYEQYF

j_gene: TRBJ1-1
d_gene: TRBD1
abundance: -
v_gene: TRBV15
CDR3nt: TGTGCCACCAGGAGGACCGGGACAGGGAACACTGAAGCTTTCTTT
CDR3aa: CATRRTGTGNTEAFF

j_gene: TRBJ1-1
d_gene: -
abundance: few
v_gene: TRBV5-5
CDR3nt: TGTGCCAGCCGCTGGAGTGAGGACACTGAAGCTTTCTTT
CDR3aa: CASRWSEDTEAFF

j_gene: TRBJ2-4
d_gene: -
abundance: -
v_gene: TRBV27
CDR3nt: TGTGCCAGCAGTCCCAGAGGTGCCAAAAACATTCAGTACTTC
CDR3aa: CASSPRGAKNIQYF

j_gene: TRBJ1-2
d_gene: -
abundance: -
v_gene: TRBV19
CDR3nt: TGTGCCAGTAGTATAGGGGGGGGAAACGTGAACGGCTACACCTTC
CDR3aa: CASSIGGGNVNGYTF

j_gene: TRBJ2-2
d_gene: TRBD2
abundance: -
v_gene: TRBV19
CDR3nt: TGTGCCAGTAATCCCACCGCGGGAGTGTCCGGGGAGCTGTTTTTT
CDR3aa: CASNPTAGVSGELFF

j_gene: TRBJ2-7
d_gene: -
abundance: -
v_gene: TRBV4-2
CDR3nt: TGTGCCAGCAGCCAAGAAGTGGCGGAAATCTACGAGCAGTACTTC
CDR3aa: CASSQEVAEIYEQYF

j_gene: TRBJ2-3
d_gene: TRBD2
abundance: -
v_gene: TRBV4-2
CDR3nt: TGTGCCAGCAGCCTCGGACTAGCGGTTACAGATACGCAGTATTTT
CDR3aa: CASSLGLAVTDTQYF

j_gene: TRBJ2-7
d_gene: -
abundance: -
v_gene: TRBV3-1/TRBV3-2
CDR3nt: TGTGCCAGCAGCCGCGGGACCCTCTCTGTCTACGAGCAGTACTTC
CDR3aa: CASSRGTLSVYEQYF

j_gene: TRBJ2-3
d_gene: -
abundance: -
v_gene: TRBV7-9
CDR3nt: TGTGCCAGCAGCTCCCAACAGGGAGATACGCAGTATTTT
CDR3aa: CASSSQQGDTQYF

j_gene: TRBJ2-7
d_gene: TRBD1
abundance: -
v_gene: TRBV5-1
CDR3nt: TGCGCCAGCAGCAAGGACAGGGAGAGCTCCTACGAGCAGTACTTC
CDR3aa: CASSKDRESSYEQYF

j_gene: TRBJ2-5
d_gene: TRBD2
abundance: -
v_gene: TRBV7-8
CDR3nt: TGTGCCAGCACCCTCCGGCGCGGGGGTGGAGAGACCCAGTACTTC
CDR3aa: CASTLRRGGGETQYF

j_gene: TRBJ1-2
d_gene: -
abundance: once
v_gene: TRBV7-9
CDR3nt: TGTGCCAGCAGCGGGGAGACTCCGAACTATGGCTACACCTTC
CDR3aa: CASSGETPNYGYTF

j_gene: TRBJ1-1
d_gene: TRBD1
abundance: -
v_gene: TRBV14
CDR3nt: TGTGCCAGCAGCCAAGCCACAGGGGGCGCTAGGTCTTTCTTT
CDR3aa: CASSQATGGARSFF

j_gene: TRBJ1-1
d_gene: TRBD1
abundance: -
v_gene: TRBV27
CDR3nt: TGTGCCAGCAGTTCCATACGACAGGGAAGTTGGGCTTTGACTGAAGCTTTCTTT
CDR3aa: CASSSIRQGSWALTEAFF

j_gene: TRBJ1-1
d_gene: -
abundance: few
v_gene: TRBV4-3
CDR3nt: TGCGCCAGCAGCCAACAGGCAGATTCCTCGGGGGCTTTCTTT
CDR3aa: CASSQQADSSGAFF

j_gene: TRBJ2-5
d_gene: -
abundance: -
v_gene: TRBV30
CDR3nt: TGTGCCTGGAGTGCATTGGAGACCCAGTACTTC
CDR3aa: CAWSALETQYF

j_gene: TRBJ2-7
d_gene: TRBD2
abundance: -
v_gene: TRBV6-5
CDR3nt: TGTGCCACCTCTAGCGGGGGCAGCTCCTACGAGCAGTACTTC
CDR3aa: CATSSGGSSYEQYF

j_gene: TRBJ1-4
d_gene: -
abundance: once
v_gene: TRBV28
CDR3nt: TGTGCCAGCAATAAGGACAGACCAACTAATGAAAAACTGTTTTTT
CDR3aa: CASNKDRPTNEKLFF

j_gene: TRBJ2-1
d_gene: TRBD1
abundance: few
v_gene: TRBV5-6
CDR3nt: TGTGCCAGCAGCTTCCGGGACAGGGTAGGAGAAGAGCAGTTCTTC
CDR3aa: CASSFRDRVGEEQFF

j_gene: TRBJ2-7
d_gene: TRBD2
abundance: -
v_gene: TRBV3-1/TRBV3-2
CDR3nt: TGTGCCAGCAGCCAAGCCGGGACTACCTACGAGCAGTACTTC
CDR3aa: CASSQAGTTYEQYF

j_gene: TRBJ2-7
d_gene: -
abundance: -
v_gene: TRBV28
CDR3nt: TGTGCCAGCAGTTCGCAGGGTCTCGACGAGCAGTACTTC
CDR3aa: CASSSQGLDEQYF

j_gene: TRBJ1-3
d_gene: -
abundance: -
v_gene: TRBV11-2
CDR3nt: TGTGCCAGCAGCTTCCTCAGAGGGGGTTCGGGAAACACCATATATTTT
CDR3aa: CASSFLRGGSGNTIYF

j_gene: TRBJ2-1
d_gene: TRBD2
abundance: -
v_gene: TRBV4-1
CDR3nt: TGCGCCAGCAGCCAGATTCTAGCGGGCTTTAACAATGAGCAGTTCTTC
CDR3aa: CASSQILAGFNNEQFF

j_gene: TRBJ2-5
d_gene: TRBD2
abundance: -
v_gene: TRBV3-1/TRBV3-2
CDR3nt: TGTGCCAGCAGCCGGAATGTTATCGCGGGGGGGCCAGATTTCCAAGAGACCCAGTACTTC
CDR3aa: CASSRNVIAGGPDFQETQYF

j_gene: TRBJ1-6
d_gene: TRBD1
abundance: few
v_gene: TRBV5-1
CDR3nt: TGCGCCAGCAGCTTGGCGGGACAGGGAAGATCACCCCTCCACTTT
CDR3aa: CASSLAGQGRSPLHF

j_gene: TRBJ1-4
d_gene: -
abundance: -
v_gene: TRBV29-1
CDR3nt: TGCAGCGTTTGGAGGGATAAACTGTTTTTT
CDR3aa: CSVWRDKLFF

j_gene: TRBJ2-1
d_gene: TRBD2
abundance: -
v_gene: TRBV11-3
CDR3nt: TGTGCCAGCAGCCCATCGACTAGCGGGGAGGGGGAGCAGTTCTTC
CDR3aa: CASSPSTSGEGEQFF

j_gene: TRBJ2-1
d_gene: TRBD2
abundance: -
v_gene: TRBV6-6
CDR3nt: TGTGCCAGCAGTACCCAGCGGGGGGCTACCTCCAATGAGCAGTTCTTC
CDR3aa: CASSTQRGATSNEQFF

j_gene: TRBJ2-7
d_gene: -
abundance: -
v_gene: TRBV5-1
CDR3nt: TGCGCCAGCAGCGCGGGACCGGGACAGATATACGAGCAGTACTTC
CDR3aa: CASSAGPGQIYEQYF

j_gene: TRBJ2-2
d_gene: -
abundance: -
v_gene: TRBV7-2
CDR3nt: TGTGCCAGCAGCTTAGTAGTGAACACCGGGGAGCTGTTTTTT
CDR3aa: CASSLVVNTGELFF

j_gene: TRBJ2-3
d_gene: -
abundance: -
v_gene: TRBV2
CDR3nt: TGTGCCAGCAGTGCCAGGGTGACAGATACGCAGTATTTT
CDR3aa: CASSARVTDTQYF

j_gene: TRBJ1-1
d_gene: -
abundance: -
v_gene: TRBV7-9
CDR3nt: TGTGCCAGCAGCTTAGGTTCGTGGAACACTGAAGCTTTCTTT
CDR3aa: CASSLGSWNTEAFF

j_gene: TRBJ2-1
d_gene: -
abundance: -
v_gene: TRBV7-2
CDR3nt: TGTGCCAGCAGCTTAGCGGCCCCCTCCTACAATGAGCAGTTCTTC
CDR3aa: CASSLAAPSYNEQFF

j_gene: TRBJ2-7
d_gene: -
abundance: -
v_gene: TRBV7-2
CDR3nt: TGTGCCAGCAGCTCCGGCTCTTACAGCTACGAGCAGTACTTC
CDR3aa: CASSSGSYSYEQYF

j_gene: TRBJ2-2
d_gene: TRBD1
abundance: -
v_gene: TRBV5-1
CDR3nt: TGCGCCAGCAGATCGGGACAGGGTTATACCGGGGAGCTGTTTTTT
CDR3aa: CASRSGQGYTGELFF